The rows below give T cell receptor beta chains drawn from one sample of a study of blood T cell repertoires in COVID-19. TCRdb keeps only in-frame clones here, not all; method: immunoSEQ multiplex PCR. The top ten clones hold more than 8.5% of a sample with 150,000 to 200,000 clones, about nine tenths of them seen once. The specimen was PBMCs or T cells enriched from blood (not recorded which). These receptor sequences come from a woman under 30 who had recovered from COVID-19. Both conserved end residues are part of each CDR3. The D gene is left open where the match is weak. Some rows mark clone size as missing; the rest say once, few, many or name a class of expanded clone.

clone size	V gene	D gene	J gene	CDR3 protein	CDR3 DNA
NA	TRBV14	TRBD1	TRBJ1-2	CASSQNRGLSYGYTF	TGTGCCAGCAGCCAGAATAGGGGGCTAAGCTATGGCTACACCTTC
NA	TRBV7-9	NA	TRBJ1-1	CASRPVHTEAFF	TGTGCCAGCAGGCCAGTTCACACTGAAGCTTTCTTT
NA	TRBV5-1	TRBD1	TRBJ2-5	CASSPTGGGETQYF	TGCGCCAGCAGCCCCACAGGGGGCGGGGAGACCCAGTACTTC
NA	TRBV4-3	NA	TRBJ1-4	CASSQGLRGLTNEKLFF	TGCGCCAGCAGCCAAGGTCTCAGGGGCTTAACTAATGAAAAACTGTTTTTT
few	TRBV20-1	TRBD2	TRBJ2-7	CSASSALAGGGEQYF	TGCAGTGCTAGTTCCGCACTAGCGGGAGGGGGGGAGCAGTACTTC
NA	TRBV2	TRBD1	TRBJ1-3	CASSRGTGVNLSGNTIYF	TGTGCCAGCAGTAGAGGGACAGGGGTTAATCTCTCTGGAAACACCATATATTTT
NA	TRBV11-2	NA	TRBJ1-3	CASSLGLAGGNTIYF	TGTGCCAGCAGCTTAGGGCTTGCAGGAGGAAACACCATATATTTT
NA	TRBV5-5	NA	TRBJ2-1	CASSLMRAVFNEQFF	TGTGCCAGCAGCTTGATGAGGGCCGTATTCAATGAGCAGTTCTTC
NA	TRBV6-5	NA	TRBJ2-7	CAGGPPPREQYF	TGTGCGGGTGGGCCCCCTCCCCGGGAGCAGTACTTC
NA	TRBV6-6	TRBD1	TRBJ1-3	CASSRDRAGNTIYF	TGTGCCAGCAGCCGGGACAGGGCTGGAAACACCATATATTTT
NA	TRBV28	TRBD1	TRBJ1-2	CASSLPGQGDPSNYGYTF	TGTGCCAGCAGTTTACCGGGACAGGGGGACCCCTCTAACTATGGCTACACCTTC
NA	TRBV2	TRBD2	TRBJ2-1	CASTQAGGFEQFF	TGTGCCAGCACCCAGGCGGGGGGGTTTGAGCAGTTCTTC
once	TRBV18	NA	TRBJ1-1	CASSLGAENTEAFF	TGTGCCAGCTCGCTCGGCGCGGAGAACACTGAAGCTTTCTTT
NA	TRBV5-8	TRBD2	TRBJ2-7	CASSVFLAGAGDEQYF	TGTGCCAGCTCGGTATTCCTAGCGGGAGCGGGAGACGAGCAGTACTTC
NA	TRBV3-1/TRBV3-2	TRBD2	TRBJ2-1	CASSQFGGRASDEQFF	TGTGCCAGCAGCCAATTTGGCGGGAGGGCCAGCGATGAGCAGTTCTTC
NA	TRBV7-9	TRBD1	TRBJ2-1	CASSFRDRGSNEQFF	TGTGCCAGCAGCTTCCGTGACAGGGGTAGCAATGAGCAGTTCTTC
NA	TRBV19	NA	TRBJ1-1	CANKPGDTEAFF	TGTGCCAACAAACCAGGGGACACTGAAGCTTTCTTT
NA	TRBV6-4	TRBD1	TRBJ2-3	CASSEKDRDYDTQYF	TGTGCCAGCAGTGAGAAGGACAGGGATTACGATACGCAGTATTTT
NA	TRBV20-1	NA	TRBJ2-5	CSASRGTGQETQYF	TGCAGTGCTAGTAGGGGGACGGGGCAAGAGACCCAGTACTTC
once	TRBV15	TRBD1	TRBJ2-3	CATSRRTGGDTDTQYF	TGTGCCACCAGCAGGAGGACAGGGGGAGACACAGATACGCAGTATTTT
NA	TRBV27	NA	TRBJ1-5	CASSLGRGENQPQHF	TGTGCCAGCAGTCTCGGGCGGGGAGAGAATCAGCCCCAGCATTTT
NA	TRBV9	NA	TRBJ2-1	CASSVNSNEQFF	TGTGCCAGCAGCGTAAATAGTAATGAGCAGTTCTTC
NA	TRBV24-1	NA	TRBJ2-3	CATSRGLTDTQYF	TGTGCCACCAGTCGGGGGTTGACAGATACGCAGTATTTT
NA	TRBV6-4	TRBD2	TRBJ2-7	CASSDVAGSDEQYF	TGTGCCAGCAGTGACGTAGCGGGGTCCGACGAGCAGTACTTC
NA	TRBV2	TRBD1	TRBJ1-1	CASSEGQLNTEAFF	TGTGCCAGCAGTGAGGGACAGTTGAACACTGAAGCTTTCTTT
NA	TRBV7-3	NA	TRBJ2-2	CASSLQATGELFF	TGTGCCAGCAGCCTCCAGGCCACCGGGGAGCTGTTTTTT
NA	TRBV2	NA	TRBJ1-6	CASTLREVDSPLHF	TGTGCCAGCACCTTACGGGAGGTCGATTCACCCCTCCACTTT
NA	TRBV27	NA	TRBJ2-3	CASKGGPGTITDTQYF	TGTGCCAGCAAGGGGGGTCCCGGGACTATCACAGATACGCAGTATTTT
NA	TRBV15	NA	TRBJ1-1	CATKQGVNTEAFF	TGTGCCACCAAACAGGGAGTGAACACTGAAGCTTTCTTT
NA	TRBV27	NA	TRBJ2-7	CASSFTPASSSYEQYF	TGTGCCAGCAGTTTTACCCCCGCCAGTTCCTCCTACGAGCAGTACTTC
NA	TRBV18	NA	TRBJ1-3	CASSPPGQPGNTIYF	TGTGCCAGCTCACCTCCCGGACAGCCTGGAAACACCATATATTTT